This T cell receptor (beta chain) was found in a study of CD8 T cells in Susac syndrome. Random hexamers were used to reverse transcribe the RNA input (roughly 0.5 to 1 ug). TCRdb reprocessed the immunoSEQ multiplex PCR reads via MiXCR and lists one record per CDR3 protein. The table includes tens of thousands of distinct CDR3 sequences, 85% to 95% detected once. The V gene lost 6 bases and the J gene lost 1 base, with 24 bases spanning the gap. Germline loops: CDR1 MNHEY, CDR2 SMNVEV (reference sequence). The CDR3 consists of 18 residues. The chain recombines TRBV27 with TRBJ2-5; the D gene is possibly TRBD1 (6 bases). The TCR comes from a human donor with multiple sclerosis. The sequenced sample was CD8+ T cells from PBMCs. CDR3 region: CASSYHPGTRRLQETQYF. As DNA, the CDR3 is TGTGCCAGCAGCTACCACCCCGGGACAAGGCGACTCCAAGAGACCCAGTACTTC.